Shown below are 8 T cell receptor beta chains from a single sample sequenced in a study of blood T cell repertoires in COVID-19. Here immunoSEQ multiplex PCR was the method, and the copy in TCRdb shows in-frame clones only, minus some. The sample records approximately 70,000 clones, over 75% being singletons. The sample was peripheral blood. These receptors were obtained from a young woman with acute or convalescent COVID-19.

This chain joins TRBV7-2 and TRBJ1-2; tentatively, D is TRBD1 (6 bases). Trimming stripped 5 bases from V and 0 bases from J, with 13 bases between. CDR3 size: 15 residues. Germline CDR1 is SGHTA and CDR2 is FQGNSA. CDR3 nucleotide sequence: TGTGCCAGCAGCCCCCGGACAGAGGCTAACTATGGCTACACCTTC. It encodes CASSPRTEANYGYTF.

This clone was detected only once. This rearrangement joins TRBV19 to TRBJ1-5, with no clear D. CDR3 length: 15 residues. The germline V gene has CDR1 LNHDA and CDR2 SQIVND (reference sequence). V was clipped by 6 bases and J by 1 base, with 13 bases between them. CDR3 DNA: TGTGCCAGTAGAACGACGGGGAGGAGCAATCAGCCCCAGCATTTT. As protein: CASRTTGRSNQPQHF.

The chain recombines TRBV30 with TRBJ1-1, with D possibly matching TRBD1 (5 bases). CDR3 length: 13 amino acids. CDR1 and CDR2 (germline): GTSNPN, SVGIG (reference sequence). The V and J ends lost 3 bases and 1 base respectively, with 9 bases between them. CDR3 bases: TGTGCCTGGAGGGAGGGGACGAACACTGAAGCTTTCTTT. Translation gives CAWREGTNTEAFF.

V gene TRBV7-8 combines with J gene TRBJ2-1; D remains ambiguous. Deletions cut 4 bases from V and 5 bases from J, with 18 bases between. The CDR3 runs to 16 residues. The germline V gene has CDR1 SGHVS and CDR2 FQNEAQ. CDR3 DNA sequence: TGTGCCAGCAGCTATAACCCGACCATGGGCAACAATGAGCAGTTCTTC. Encoded protein: CASSYNPTMGNNEQFF.

The genes are TRBV4-1 and TRBJ1-5; D is uncertain. Per the germline V gene, CDR1 is MGHRA and CDR2 is YSYEKL. The CDR3 is 15 amino acids. The V end was cut by 0 bases, the J end by 3 bases, with 9 bases between. CDR3 nucleotides: TGCGCCAGCAGCCAAGAGTGGGCTTTCAATCAGCCCCAGCATTTT. The encoded protein is CASSQEWAFNQPQHF.

The chain is built from TRBV5-1 and TRBJ2-1; the D gene is possibly TRBD1 (6 bases). Germline V gives CDR1 SGHRS, CDR2 YFSETQ. This CDR3 is 16 amino acids long. V was trimmed by 1 base and J by 8 bases, leaving 19 bases between them. The CDR3 DNA follows: TGCGCCAGCAGCTTGACAACAGGGCCTGGCTTCCATGAGCAGTTCTTC. Its protein is CASSLTTGPGFHEQFF.

The chain joins TRBV5-1 to TRBJ1-1, with a possible D match to TRBD1 (5 bases). In germline, CDR1 is SGHRS, CDR2 YFSETQ. The CDR3 spans 14 residues. Trimming cost V 0 bases and J 2 bases, with 8 bases left between them. CDR3 DNA sequence: TGCGCCAGCAGCTTGGTAGACAGAAACACTGAAGCTTTCTTT. This encodes CASSLVDRNTEAFF.

The CDR3 reads CAISRTQGAGDTEAFF. The CDR3 nucleotides read TGTGCCATCAGTCGAACACAGGGGGCTGGGGACACTGAAGCTTTCTTT. This sequence joins TRBV10-3 and TRBJ1-1; 9 bases match TRBD1. The J segment lost 3 bases and the V segment lost 5 bases, leaving 10 bases of the junction unmatched. From germline, CDR1 is ENHRY and CDR2 SYGVKD. The CDR3 loop spans 16 amino acids.